A single sample is the source of the 14 T cell receptor beta chains below, sequenced in a study of control samples from healthy donors and cancer patients. Only in-frame clones appear in the TCRdb table, and some are missing; sequencing was by immunoSEQ multiplex PCR. This sample has about 190,000 clones, with approximately 95% found just once. Sample: blood. Source of these receptors: a man between 18 and 35 years old in good health.

This clone showed up just once. V usage is TRBV19 and J usage is TRBJ1-5, with a tentative D call TRBD1 (5 bases). The CDR3 length is 12 residues. Germline values: CDR1 LNHDA, CDR2 SQIVND (reference sequence). The V and J ends lost 7 bases and 5 bases respectively, with 9 bases between them. The CDR3 protein is CASTKGDQPQHF. The CDR3 bases are TGTGCCAGTACTAAAGGGGATCAGCCCCAGCATTTT. The full variable domain, its missing parts supplied by reference TRBV19 and TRBJ1-5, is DGGITQSPKYLFRKEGQNVTLSCEQNLNHDAMYWYRQDPGQGLRLIYYSQIVNDFQKGDIAEGYSVSREKKESFPLTVTSAQKNPTAFYLCASTKGDQPQHFGDGTRLSIL.

The CDR3 sequence: CASSFSGGAYNEQFF. For the CDR3, the DNA is TGTGCCAGCAGCTTTAGCGGGGGGGCCTACAATGAGCAGTTCTTC. The rearrangement links TRBV28 to TRBJ2-1; TRBD2 agrees at 11 bases. Germline values: CDR1 MDHEN, CDR2 SYDVKM. CDR3 length: 15 residues. The V and J ends lost 6 bases and 2 bases, in that order; junction bases with no gene match: 3.

The chain combines TRBV7-3 with TRBJ2-2; 11 positions match TRBD2. Per the germline V gene, CDR1 is SGHTA and CDR2 is FQGTGA. V was clipped by 2 bases and J by 2 bases; unmatched bases: 1. CDR3 size: 16 residues. CDR3 DNA: TGTGCCAGCAGCTTACTAGCGGGGGGTAACACCGGGGAGCTGTTTTTT. Protein sequence: CASSLLAGGNTGELFF.

The chain recombines TRBV5-4 with TRBJ2-3, with D tentatively TRBD2 (6 bases). CDR3 length: 14 residues. The V end lost 7 bases, the J end lost 2 bases, and 14 bases lay between the germline ends. Germline CDR1 reads SGHNT; CDR2 reads YYREEE (reference sequence). CDR3 coding DNA: TGTGCCAGCGTCCGGGAGCCAACCACAGATACGCAGTATTTT. Its protein product is CASVREPTTDTQYF.

The rearrangement joins TRBV7-6 to TRBJ1-4; no firm D call. The germline gives CDR1 SGHVS, CDR2 FNYEAQ. Between the trimmed V and J ends, which lost 3 bases and 6 bases, there was a span of 14 bases. The CDR3 is 15 amino acids. CDR3 bases: TGTGCCAGCAGCTTGACAAGTCAGCGGGATGAAAAACTGTTTTTT. Translation: CASSLTSQRDEKLFF.

The V call is TRBV9, the J call TRBJ1-1; D remains ambiguous. The V and J ends lost 3 bases and 1 base respectively, with 4 bases between them. Germline V CDR1 and CDR2: SGDLS, YYNGEE. The CDR3 is 12 residues long. This CDR3 is CASSDRNTEAFF. CDR3 bases: TGTGCCAGCAGCGACAGGAACACTGAAGCTTTCTTT.

The V and J genes are TRBV10-3 and TRBJ2-7; 7 bases map to TRBD1. The V gene end was trimmed by 4 bases and the J gene end by 0 bases; junction bases not matched to a gene: 3. This CDR3 has 14 amino acids. Germline V gives CDR1 ENHRY, CDR2 SYGVKD. Here the CDR3 reads CAISVDRNSYEQYF. The DNA for the CDR3 is TGTGCCATCAGTGTGGACAGGAACTCCTACGAGCAGTACTTC.

The rearrangement joins TRBV24-1 to TRBJ2-3, with 11 positions matching TRBD2. The CDR3 is 16 residues long. The V and J ends lost 4 bases and 1 base, in that order; junction bases with no gene match: 3. In germline, CDR1 is KGHDR, CDR2 SFDVKD. The CDR3 loop is CATSDRSGGGTDTQYF. CDR3 bases: TGTGCCACCAGTGACCGTAGCGGGGGGGGCACAGATACGCAGTATTTT.

V and J are TRBV12-3 or TRBV12-4 and TRBJ1-3; the D is unclear. This CDR3 spans 13 amino acids. Trimming took off 5 bases at V and 5 bases at J, with 10 bases between the two ends. CDR3 nucleotides: TGTGCCAGCAGTCCCCCGTCCCGAAACACCATATATTTT. It yields the protein CASSPPSRNTIYF.

V gene TRBV2 combines with J gene TRBJ1-5; D not resolved. The CDR3 has 14 amino acids. CDR1 and CDR2 (germline): SNHLY, FYNNEI. V lost 4 bases, J lost 4 bases, and 11 bases lay in between. CDR3 nucleotides: TGTGCCAGCAGTGCCTGGGAGCGGAATCAGCCCCAGCATTTT. Protein: CASSAWERNQPQHF.

This clone was counted a single time. The chain recombines TRBV10-3 with TRBJ1-6; possibly TRBD1 for D (6 bases). Per the germline V gene, CDR1 is ENHRY and CDR2 is SYGVKD. V was pared by 0 bases and J by 5 bases, with 8 bases between. This CDR3 region has 15 residues. The CDR3: CAISESRQDNSPLHF. DNA for the CDR3: TGTGCCATCAGTGAGTCCCGACAGGATAATTCACCCCTCCACTTT.

J is TRBJ1-1 and V is TRBV3-1 (or the pseudogene TRBV3-2), with TRBD1 as a possible D gene (6 bases). Germline CDR1 and CDR2: LGHDT and YNNKEL (reference sequence). With 3 bases removed from V and 5 bases from J, the gap between germline ends came to 16 bases. This CDR3 has 15 amino acids. This CDR3 is CASSHGGAPGTEAFF. The CDR3 coding sequence is TGTGCCAGCAGCCACGGGGGCGCCCCGGGAACTGAAGCTTTCTTT.

This chain uses TRBV24-1 with TRBJ2-5; perhaps TRBD1 as D (5 bases). V lost 4 bases and J 5 bases, leaving 10 bases between the germline ends. This CDR3 has 13 residues. The V gene's germline CDR1 is KGHDR and CDR2 SFDVKD. CDR3 region: CATSDYHRETQYF. The CDR3 DNA sequence: TGTGCCACCAGTGACTACCACAGGGAGACCCAGTACTTC.

The chain couples TRBV7-2 to TRBJ2-3, with 9 bases matching TRBD2. The ends lost 6 bases at V and 2 bases at J; junction bases unmatched: 3. This CDR3 is 14 amino acids long. The germline V gene encodes CDR1 SGHTA and CDR2 FQGNSA. Written as DNA, the CDR3 is TGTGCCAGCAGGCTAGCGGGGCCCACAGATACGCAGTATTTT. It translates to CASRLAGPTDTQYF.